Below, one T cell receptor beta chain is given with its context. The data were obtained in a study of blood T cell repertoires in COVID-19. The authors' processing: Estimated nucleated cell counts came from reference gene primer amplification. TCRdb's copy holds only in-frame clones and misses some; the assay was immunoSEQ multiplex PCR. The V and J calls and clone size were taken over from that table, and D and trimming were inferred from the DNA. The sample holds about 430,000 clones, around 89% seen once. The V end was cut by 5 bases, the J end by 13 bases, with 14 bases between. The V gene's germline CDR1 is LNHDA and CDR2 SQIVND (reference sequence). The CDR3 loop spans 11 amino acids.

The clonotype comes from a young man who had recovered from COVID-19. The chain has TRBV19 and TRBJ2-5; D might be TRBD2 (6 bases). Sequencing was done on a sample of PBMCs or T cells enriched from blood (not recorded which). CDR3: CASSHMTGVYF. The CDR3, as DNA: TGTGCCAGTAGTCACATGACGGGGGTGTACTTC.